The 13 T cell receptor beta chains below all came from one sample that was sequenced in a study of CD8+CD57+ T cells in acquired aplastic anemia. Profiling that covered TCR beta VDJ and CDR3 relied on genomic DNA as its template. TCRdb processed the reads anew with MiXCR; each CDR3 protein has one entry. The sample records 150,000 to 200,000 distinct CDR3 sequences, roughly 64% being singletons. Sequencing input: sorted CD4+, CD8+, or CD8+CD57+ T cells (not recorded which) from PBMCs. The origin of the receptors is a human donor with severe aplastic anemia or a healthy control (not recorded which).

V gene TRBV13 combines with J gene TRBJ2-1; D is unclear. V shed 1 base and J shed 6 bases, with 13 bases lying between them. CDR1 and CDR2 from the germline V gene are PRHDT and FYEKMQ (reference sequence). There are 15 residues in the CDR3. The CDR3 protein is CASSLAGRLSNEQFF. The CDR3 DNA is TGTGCCAGCAGCTTAGCGGGTAGGTTGAGCAATGAGCAGTTCTTC.

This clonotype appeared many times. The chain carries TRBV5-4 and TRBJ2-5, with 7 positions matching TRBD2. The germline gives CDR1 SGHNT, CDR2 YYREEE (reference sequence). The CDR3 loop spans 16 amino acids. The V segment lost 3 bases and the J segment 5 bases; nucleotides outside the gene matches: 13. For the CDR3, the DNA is TGTGCCAGCAGCTCCTACGGGGGGTTGGGAGAGGAGACCCAGTACTTC. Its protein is CASSSYGGLGEETQYF. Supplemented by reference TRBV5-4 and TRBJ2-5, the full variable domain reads ETGVTQSPTHLIKTRGQQVTLRCSSQSGHNTVSWYQQALGQGPQFIFQYYREEENGRGNFPPRFSGLQFPNYSSELNVNALELDDSALYLCASSSYGGLGEETQYFGPGTRLLVL.

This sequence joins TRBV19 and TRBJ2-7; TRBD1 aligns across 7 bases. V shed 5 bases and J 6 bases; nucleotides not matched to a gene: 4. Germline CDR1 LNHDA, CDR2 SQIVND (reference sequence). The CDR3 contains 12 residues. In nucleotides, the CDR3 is TGTGCCAGTAGTGTTCGACAGGGCGAGCAGTACTTC. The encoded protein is CASSVRQGEQYF.

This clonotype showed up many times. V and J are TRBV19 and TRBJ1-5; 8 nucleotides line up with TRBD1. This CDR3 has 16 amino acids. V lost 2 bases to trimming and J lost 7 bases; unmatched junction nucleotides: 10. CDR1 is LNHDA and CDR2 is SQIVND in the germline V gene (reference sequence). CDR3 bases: TGTGCCAGTAGTATATTGGCAGGGGGCATCGAACAGCCCCAGCATTTT. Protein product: CASSILAGGIEQPQHF.

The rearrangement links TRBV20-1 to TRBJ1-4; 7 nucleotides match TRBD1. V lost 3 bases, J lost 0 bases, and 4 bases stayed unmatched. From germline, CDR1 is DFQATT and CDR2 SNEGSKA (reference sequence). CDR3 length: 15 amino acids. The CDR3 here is CSARLQGATNEKLFF. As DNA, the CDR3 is TGCAGTGCTAGGCTTCAGGGGGCAACTAATGAAAAACTGTTTTTT.

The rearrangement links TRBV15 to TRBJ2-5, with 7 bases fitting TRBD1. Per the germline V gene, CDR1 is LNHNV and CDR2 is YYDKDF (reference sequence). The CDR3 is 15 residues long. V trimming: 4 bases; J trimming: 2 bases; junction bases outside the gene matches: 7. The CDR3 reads CATSIGQDPQETQYF. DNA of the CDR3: TGTGCCACCAGCATTGGACAGGATCCACAAGAGACCCAGTACTTC.

The CDR3 reads CASSLQLRGSPLHF. CDR3 nucleotides: TGTGCCAGCAGCCTCCAATTGAGGGGTTCACCCCTCCACTTT. V is TRBV7-9 and J is TRBJ1-6; D might be TRBD1 (5 bases). Per germline, CDR1 SEHNR and CDR2 FQNEAQ (reference sequence). V shed 5 bases and J shed 9 bases, with 14 bases lying between them. This CDR3 region has 14 residues. The complete variable domain, with remaining parts taken from reference TRBV7-9 and TRBJ1-6, reads DTGVSQNPRHKITKRGQNVTFRCDPISEHNRLYWYRQTLGQGPEFLTYFQNEAQLEKSRLLSDRFSAERPKGSFSTLEIQRTEQGDSAMYLCASSLQLRGSPLHFGNGTRLTVT.

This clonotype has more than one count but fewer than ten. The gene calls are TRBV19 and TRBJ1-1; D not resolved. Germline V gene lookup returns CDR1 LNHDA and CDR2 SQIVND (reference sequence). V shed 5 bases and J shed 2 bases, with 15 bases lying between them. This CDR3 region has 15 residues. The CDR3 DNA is TGTGCCAGTAGTCCCTTCGGGCATGGAAACACTGAAGCTTTCTTT. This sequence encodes CASSPFGHGNTEAFF.

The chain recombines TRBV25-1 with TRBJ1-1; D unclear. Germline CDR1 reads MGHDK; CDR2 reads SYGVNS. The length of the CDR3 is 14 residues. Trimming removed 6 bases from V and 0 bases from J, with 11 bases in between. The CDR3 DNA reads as TGTGCCAGCAGCCCCCAACAAATGAACACTGAAGCTTTCTTT. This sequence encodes CASSPQQMNTEAFF.

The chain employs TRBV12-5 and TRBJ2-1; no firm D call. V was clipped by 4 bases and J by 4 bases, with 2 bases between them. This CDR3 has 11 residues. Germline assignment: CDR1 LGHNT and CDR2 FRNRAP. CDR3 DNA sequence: TGTGCTAGTGGTTGGTACAATGAGCAGTTCTTC. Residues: CASGWYNEQFF.

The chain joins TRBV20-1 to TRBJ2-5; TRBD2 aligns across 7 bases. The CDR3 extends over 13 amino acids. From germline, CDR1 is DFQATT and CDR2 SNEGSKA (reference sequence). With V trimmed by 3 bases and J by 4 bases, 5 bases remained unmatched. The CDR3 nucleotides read TGCAGTGCTAGCGTGGGGGGGAGAGAGACCCAGTACTTC. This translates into CSASVGGRETQYF.

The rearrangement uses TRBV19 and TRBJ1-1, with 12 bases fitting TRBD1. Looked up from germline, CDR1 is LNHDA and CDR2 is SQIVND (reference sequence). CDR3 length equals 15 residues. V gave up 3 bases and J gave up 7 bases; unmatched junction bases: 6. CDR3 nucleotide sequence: TGTGCCAGTAGTATGGCCGGGACAGGGGGCCTTGAAGCTTTCTTT. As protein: CASSMAGTGGLEAFF. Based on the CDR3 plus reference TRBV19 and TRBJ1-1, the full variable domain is DGGITQSPKYLFRKEGQNVTLSCEQNLNHDAMYWYRQDPGQGLRLIYYSQIVNDFQKGDIAEGYSVSREKKESFPLTVTSAQKNPTAFYLCASSMAGTGGLEAFFGQGTRLTVV.

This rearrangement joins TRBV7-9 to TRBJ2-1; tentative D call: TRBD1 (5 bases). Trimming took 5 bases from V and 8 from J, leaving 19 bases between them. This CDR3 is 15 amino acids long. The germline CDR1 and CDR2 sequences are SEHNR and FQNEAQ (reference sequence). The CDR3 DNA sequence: TGTGCCAGCAGCCAAATCAGGGTCGCGTGGGATGAGCAGTTCTTC. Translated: CASSQIRVAWDEQFF.